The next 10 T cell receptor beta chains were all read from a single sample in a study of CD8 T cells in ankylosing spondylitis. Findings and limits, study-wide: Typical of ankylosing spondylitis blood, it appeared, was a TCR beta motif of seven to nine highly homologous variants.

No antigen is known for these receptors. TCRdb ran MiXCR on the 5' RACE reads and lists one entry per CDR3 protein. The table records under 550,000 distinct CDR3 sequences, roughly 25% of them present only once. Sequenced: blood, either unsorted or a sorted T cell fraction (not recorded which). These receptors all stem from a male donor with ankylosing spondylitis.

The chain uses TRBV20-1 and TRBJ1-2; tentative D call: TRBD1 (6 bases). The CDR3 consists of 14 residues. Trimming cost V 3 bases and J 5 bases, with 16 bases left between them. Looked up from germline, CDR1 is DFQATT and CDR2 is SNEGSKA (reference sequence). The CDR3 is CSASTSTGAYGYTF. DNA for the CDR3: TGCAGTGCTAGCACCTCGACAGGTGCATATGGCTACACCTTC.

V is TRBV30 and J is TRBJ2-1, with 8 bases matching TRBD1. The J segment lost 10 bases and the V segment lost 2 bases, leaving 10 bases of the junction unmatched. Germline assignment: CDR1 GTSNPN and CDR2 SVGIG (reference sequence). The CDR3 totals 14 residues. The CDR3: CAWSLDRGYWEQFF. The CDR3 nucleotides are TGTGCCTGGAGTCTAGACAGGGGCTATTGGGAGCAGTTCTTC.

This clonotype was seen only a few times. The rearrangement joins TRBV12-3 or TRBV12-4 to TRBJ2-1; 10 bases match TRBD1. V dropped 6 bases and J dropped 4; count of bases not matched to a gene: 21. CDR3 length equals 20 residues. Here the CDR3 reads CASSEYGTGDQFYSYNEQFF. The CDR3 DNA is TGTGCCAGCAGCGAGTACGGGACAGGGGACCAGTTTTACAGTTACAATGAGCAGTTCTTC.

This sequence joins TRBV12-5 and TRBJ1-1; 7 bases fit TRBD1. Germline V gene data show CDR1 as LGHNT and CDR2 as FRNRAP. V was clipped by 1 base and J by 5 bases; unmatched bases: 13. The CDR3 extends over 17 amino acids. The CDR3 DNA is TGTGCTAGTGGTTTGGCAAGATTAGACAGGGAGAATACTGAAGCTTTCTTT. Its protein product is CASGLARLDRENTEAFF.

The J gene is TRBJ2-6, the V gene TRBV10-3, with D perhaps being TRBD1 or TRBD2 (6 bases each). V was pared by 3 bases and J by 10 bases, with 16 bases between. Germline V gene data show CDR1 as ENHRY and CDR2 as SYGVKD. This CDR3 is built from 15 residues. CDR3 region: CAISDPRGPPNVLTF. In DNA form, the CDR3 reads TGTGCCATCAGTGACCCACGGGGGCCGCCGAACGTCCTGACTTTC.

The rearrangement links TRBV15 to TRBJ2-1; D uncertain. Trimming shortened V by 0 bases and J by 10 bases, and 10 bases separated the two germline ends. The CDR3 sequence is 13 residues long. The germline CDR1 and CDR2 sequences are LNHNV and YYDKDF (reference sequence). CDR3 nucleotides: TGTGCCACCAGCAGAGAAATTGTGACCGAGCAGTTCTTC. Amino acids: CATSREIVTEQFF.

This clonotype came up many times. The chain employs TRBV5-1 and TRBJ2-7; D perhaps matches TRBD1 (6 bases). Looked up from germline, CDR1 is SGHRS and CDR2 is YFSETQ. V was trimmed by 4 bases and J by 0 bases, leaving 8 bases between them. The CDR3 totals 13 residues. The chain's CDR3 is CASSGQNSYEQYF. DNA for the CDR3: TGCGCCAGCAGCGGACAGAACTCCTACGAGCAGTACTTC.

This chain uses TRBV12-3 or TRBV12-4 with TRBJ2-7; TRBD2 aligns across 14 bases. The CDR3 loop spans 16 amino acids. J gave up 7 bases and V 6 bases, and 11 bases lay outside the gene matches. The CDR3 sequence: CASSLPGLAGVGEQYF. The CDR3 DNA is TGTGCCAGCAGCCTCCCGGGACTAGCGGGAGTGGGAGAGCAGTACTTC.

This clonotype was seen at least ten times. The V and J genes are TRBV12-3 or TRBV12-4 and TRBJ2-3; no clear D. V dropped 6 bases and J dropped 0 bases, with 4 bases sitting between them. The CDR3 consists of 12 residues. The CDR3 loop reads CASSTSTDTQYF. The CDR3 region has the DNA TGTGCCAGCAGCACTAGCACAGATACGCAGTATTTT.

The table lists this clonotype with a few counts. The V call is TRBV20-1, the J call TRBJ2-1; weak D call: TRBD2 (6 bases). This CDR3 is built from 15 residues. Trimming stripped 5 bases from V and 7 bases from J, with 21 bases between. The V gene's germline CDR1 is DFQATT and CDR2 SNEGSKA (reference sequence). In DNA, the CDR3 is TGCAGTGCTGCCATAGGCGGGACGACGAATAATGAGCAGTTCTTC. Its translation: CSAAIGGTTNNEQFF.